A single sample is the source of the 29 T cell receptor beta chains below, sequenced in a study of blood T cell repertoires in COVID-19. Sequencing used immunoSEQ multiplex PCR; TCRdb keeps in-frame clones, though not all of them. This table has under 250,000 clones, 80% to 90% appearing once. Specimen: peripheral blood. Source of these receptors: a woman aged 50 to 65 with active or convalescent COVID-19.

V and J are TRBV29-1 and TRBJ1-5, with a weak D call TRBD1 (5 bases). The CDR3 totals 12 residues. V was clipped by 4 bases and J by 3 bases, with 7 bases between them. Germline loops: CDR1 SQVTM, CDR2 ANQGSEA. The CDR3 loop is CSVAQDNQPQHF. The DNA for the CDR3 is TGCAGCGTTGCACAGGACAATCAGCCCCAGCATTTT.

This clone was picked up one time. The chain carries TRBV3-1 (or the pseudogene TRBV3-2) and TRBJ2-3; 8 positions agree with TRBD2. Germline V CDR1 and CDR2: LGHDT, YNNKEL (reference sequence). V lost 7 bases to trimming and J lost 2 bases; unmatched junction nucleotides: 5. There are 14 residues in the CDR3. CDR3 coding DNA: TGTGCCAGCACCATAGCGGGGTCCACAGATACGCAGTATTTT. Its protein product is CASTIAGSTDTQYF.

The chain uses TRBV11-2 and TRBJ1-1, with a tentative D call TRBD1 (6 bases). The CDR3 loop spans 13 amino acids. From germline, CDR1 is SGHAT and CDR2 FQNNGV. V was clipped by 1 base and J by 8 bases, with 11 bases between them. CDR3: CASSLAQGMEAFF. DNA for the CDR3: TGTGCCAGCAGCTTAGCTCAGGGGATGGAAGCTTTCTTT.

This rearrangement joins TRBV12-3 or TRBV12-4 to TRBJ1-2, with D perhaps matching TRBD1 (5 bases). With 2 bases removed from V and 6 bases from J, the gap between germline ends came to 10 bases. CDR3 length: 13 residues. The CDR3 region is CASSLKGVHGYTF. The CDR3 coding sequence is TGTGCCAGCAGTTTAAAAGGGGTCCATGGCTACACCTTC.

This CDR3 is CASSLGPRDNNQPQHF. CDR3 in DNA: TGTGCCAGCAGCTTGGGCCCCCGGGACAACAATCAGCCCCAGCATTTT. This chain uses TRBV7-6 with TRBJ1-5; maybe TRBD1 (6 bases). V shed 3 bases and J shed 3 bases, with 15 bases lying between them. Germline V gene lookup returns CDR1 SGHVS and CDR2 FNYEAQ. The CDR3 has 16 amino acids.

The chain combines TRBV18 with TRBJ2-2; maybe TRBD1 (6 bases). V lost 3 bases and J lost 0, with 11 bases in between. The CDR3 runs to 16 residues. Germline values: CDR1 KGHSH, CDR2 LQKENI. The CDR3 DNA sequence: TGTGCCAGCTCACCCGACAGGCTCGCGAACACCGGGGAGCTGTTTTTT. Translating it yields CASSPDRLANTGELFF.

The V call is TRBV19, the J call TRBJ2-5; D might be TRBD1 (5 bases). This CDR3 is built from 14 residues. Between the trimmed V and J ends, which lost 0 bases and 2 bases, there was a span of 7 bases. Germline V gene lookup returns CDR1 LNHDA and CDR2 SQIVND (reference sequence). The CDR3 nucleotides read TGTGCCAGTAGTATAGATCACAGGCAAGAGACCCAGTACTTC. Translating gives CASSIDHRQETQYF. The full variable domain, with the rest looked up from reference TRBV19 and TRBJ2-5, is DGGITQSPKYLFRKEGQNVTLSCEQNLNHDAMYWYRQDPGQGLRLIYYSQIVNDFQKGDIAEGYSVSREKKESFPLTVTSAQKNPTAFYLCASSIDHRQETQYFGPGTRLLVL.

The sample holds one count of this clone. CDR3 nucleotides: TGTGCCAGCAACGCGGACAGGAACACTGAAGCTTTCTTT. Translation: CASNADRNTEAFF. The chain links TRBV7-8 to TRBJ1-1, with D maybe TRBD1 (6 bases). The germline gives CDR1 SGHVS, CDR2 FQNEAQ. The CDR3 runs to 13 residues. With 7 bases removed from V and 1 base from J, the gap between germline ends came to 10 bases.

The chain recombines TRBV6-5 with TRBJ2-3; TRBD2 might be the D (6 bases). The V end lost 5 bases, the J end lost 7 bases, and 16 bases lay between the germline ends. The CDR3 is made up of 14 amino acids. In germline, CDR1 is MNHEY, CDR2 SVGAGI. CDR3 coding DNA: TGTGCCAGCAGTCTTAGCGGTCCATTAAATACGCAGTATTTT. Translating it yields CASSLSGPLNTQYF.

The chain recombines TRBV6-4 with TRBJ2-5; TRBD1 matches at 7 bases. The CDR3 sequence is 13 residues long. Germline V lookup: CDR1 MRHNA, CDR2 SNTAGT. V was clipped by 10 bases and J by 2 bases; unmatched bases: 7. CDR3 amino acids: CATSRDRQETQYF. The CDR3 coding sequence is TGTGCCACCTCCCGGGACAGACAAGAGACCCAGTACTTC.

This chain uses TRBV5-4 with TRBJ1-3, with D unresolved. Per the germline V gene, CDR1 is SGHNT and CDR2 is YYREEE (reference sequence). Trimming left V 2 bases short and J 4 bases short, with 7 bases between. The CDR3 consists of 13 residues. This chain's CDR3 is CASSFYSGNTIYF. CDR3 coding DNA: TGTGCCAGCAGCTTCTACTCCGGAAACACCATATATTTT.

The CDR3 reads CASLQGSDEQFF. The CDR3 DNA reads as TGCGCCAGTCTTCAGGGCTCTGATGAGCAGTTCTTC. This sequence joins TRBV10-1 and TRBJ2-1; a weak D match, TRBD1 (5 bases). The CDR3 is made up of 12 amino acids. Looked up from germline, CDR1 is WNHNN and CDR2 is SYGVQD (reference sequence). V lost 9 bases and J lost 8, with 14 bases in between.

A single count supports this clone. The V gene is TRBV5-1, the J gene TRBJ2-1; 9 positions match TRBD2. The germline CDR1 and CDR2 sequences are SGHRS and YFSETQ. The CDR3 is made up of 16 amino acids. The V segment lost 3 bases and the J segment 2 bases; nucleotides outside the gene matches: 6. The CDR3 region is CASSSLAGETYNEQFF. In DNA form, the CDR3 reads TGCGCCAGCAGCTCTTTAGCGGGAGAAACCTACAATGAGCAGTTCTTC.

The chain joins TRBV2 to TRBJ2-3, with D tentatively TRBD2 (5 bases). Trimming took 6 bases from V and 3 from J, leaving 16 bases between them. Germline values: CDR1 SNHLY, CDR2 FYNNEI. This CDR3 has 15 residues. This CDR3 reads CASRRAQRATDTQYF. The CDR3 DNA follows: TGTGCCAGCAGGAGGGCCCAGAGGGCAACAGATACGCAGTATTTT. The complete variable domain, with remaining parts taken from reference TRBV2 and TRBJ2-3, reads EPEVTQTPSHQVTQMGQEVILRCVPISNHLYFYWYRQILGQKVEFLVSFYNNEISEKSEIFDDQFSVERPDGSNFTLKIRSTKLEDSAMYFCASRRAQRATDTQYFGPGTRLTVL.

The rearrangement joins TRBV28 to TRBJ1-5; TRBD1 is a possible D gene (5 bases). V gave up 8 bases and J gave up 2 bases, with 16 bases separating them. The CDR3 extends over 15 amino acids. CDR1 and CDR2 from the germline V gene are MDHEN and SYDVKM. This CDR3 reads CASAPGGRGNQPQHF. CDR3 bases: TGTGCCAGCGCTCCCGGGGGACGGGGCAATCAGCCCCAGCATTTT. Together with reference TRBV28 and TRBJ1-5, the CDR3 gives the full variable domain: DVKVTQSSRYLVKRTGEKVFLECVQDMDHENMFWYRQDPGLGLRLIYFSYDVKMKEKGDIPEGYSVSREKKERFSLILESASTNQTSMYLCASAPGGRGNQPQHFGDGTRLSIL.

J is TRBJ2-3 and V is TRBV10-2, with 8 bases matching TRBD2. This CDR3 is 15 amino acids long. V lost 4 bases, J lost 4 bases, and 7 bases stayed unmatched. The germline V gene encodes CDR1 WSHSY and CDR2 SAAADI. CDR3 amino acids: CASSGLAGNADTQYF. The CDR3 DNA reads TGCGCCAGCAGTGGCCTAGCGGGTAACGCAGATACGCAGTATTTT.

This clone was seen a single time. The rearrangement links TRBV27 to TRBJ1-6; 8 bases fit TRBD1. CDR1 and CDR2 (germline): MNHEY, SMNVEV (reference sequence). The CDR3 covers 17 residues. J gave up 0 bases and V 9 bases, and 10 bases lay outside the gene matches. The CDR3 protein is CASAFRGTGSYNSPLHF. Written as DNA, the CDR3 is TGTGCCAGTGCATTCAGGGGGACAGGCTCCTATAATTCACCCCTCCACTTT.

The chain recombines TRBV24-1 with TRBJ1-2; D unresolved. Germline values: CDR1 KGHDR, CDR2 SFDVKD. Deletions cut 3 bases from V and 4 bases from J, with 11 bases between. CDR3 size: 14 residues. The CDR3 sequence: CATSDVGDRYGYTF. The CDR3 nucleotides read TGTGCCACCAGTGATGTCGGGGATCGCTATGGCTACACCTTC.

This clone was counted many times. The V call is TRBV10-3, the J call TRBJ1-2, with 7 bases aligning to TRBD1. Germline V lookup: CDR1 ENHRY, CDR2 SYGVKD. The CDR3 totals 14 residues. V lost 7 bases and J lost 2; bases outside the gene matches: 7. The CDR3 DNA follows: TGTGCCATCACTCCGCGACAGGGAAACTATGGCTACACCTTC. Protein: CAITPRQGNYGYTF.

V usage is TRBV2 and J usage is TRBJ2-7; D unclear. V gave up 8 bases and J gave up 0 bases, with 8 bases separating them. CDR1 and CDR2 (germline): SNHLY, FYNNEI. The CDR3 contains 12 residues. The CDR3: CASDVASYEQYF. The DNA for the CDR3 is TGTGCCAGCGATGTGGCCTCCTACGAGCAGTACTTC. Complete variable domain (other parts from reference TRBV2 and TRBJ2-7): EPEVTQTPSHQVTQMGQEVILRCVPISNHLYFYWYRQILGQKVEFLVSFYNNEISEKSEIFDDQFSVERPDGSNFTLKIRSTKLEDSAMYFCASDVASYEQYFGPGTRLTVT.

The chain joins TRBV11-2 to TRBJ1-5, with D tentatively TRBD1 (5 bases). The CDR3 is made up of 13 amino acids. The V end was cut by 9 bases, the J end by 3 bases, with 12 bases between. Per the germline V gene, CDR1 is SGHAT and CDR2 is FQNNGV. The CDR3 spells CASSGHSNQPQHF. The CDR3 nucleotides read TGTGCCAGTTCTGGACACTCCAATCAGCCCCAGCATTTT.

V and J are TRBV28 and TRBJ1-5, with a weak D call TRBD1 (5 bases). Germline CDR1 reads MDHEN; CDR2 reads SYDVKM. The V end was cut by 7 bases, the J end by 5 bases, with 9 bases between. The CDR3 has 12 residues. The CDR3 region is CASTWGDQPQHF. CDR3 bases: TGTGCCAGCACCTGGGGGGATCAGCCCCAGCATTTT.

This clone was observed a handful of times. The chain is built from TRBV19 and TRBJ1-2; TRBD1 is a possible D gene (5 bases). The germline V gene has CDR1 LNHDA and CDR2 SQIVND (reference sequence). The CDR3 sequence is 14 residues long. V was pared by 1 base and J by 4 bases, with 10 bases between. CDR3 in DNA: TGTGCCAGTAGTATAGTCGGGGGATCCTATGGCTACACCTTC. Its translation: CASSIVGGSYGYTF.

CDR3 coding DNA: TGTGCCAGCAGTTTACGGAATCAGCCCCAGCATTTT. Protein sequence: CASSLRNQPQHF. The genes are TRBV12-3 or TRBV12-4 and TRBJ1-5, with unresolved D. With 2 bases removed from V and 4 bases from J, the gap between germline ends came to 3 bases. This CDR3 is built from 12 residues.

The CDR3 is CASRSRGTESSYEQYV. CDR3 bases: TGTGCCAGCAGGAGCCGTGGGACAGAGAGCTCCTACGAGCAGTACGTC. The rearrangement joins TRBV6-4 to TRBJ2-7; 7 nucleotides align to TRBD1. The CDR3 has 16 residues. CDR1 is MRHNA, CDR2 SNTAGT, per germline. Trimming cost V 6 bases and J 0 bases; bases outside gene matches: 11.

The chain uses TRBV6-5 and TRBJ2-1, with D hard to call. The CDR3 consists of 13 residues. Trimming removed 5 bases from V and 10 bases from J, with 15 bases in between. CDR1 and CDR2 (germline): MNHEY, SVGAGI. CDR3 sequence: CASSSFPPREQFF. CDR3 nucleotide sequence: TGTGCCAGCAGTAGTTTCCCCCCCCGGGAGCAGTTCTTC.

This clone was recorded many times. V is TRBV28 and J is TRBJ2-2, with TRBD1 identical over 7 bases. Trimming took 5 bases from V and 3 from J; bases not matched to a gene: 6. The length of the CDR3 is 15 residues. Germline lookup yields CDR1 MDHEN and CDR2 SYDVKM. The CDR3 region is CASSKSGQHTGELFF. The CDR3 DNA sequence: TGTGCCAGCAGTAAATCGGGACAGCACACCGGGGAGCTGTTTTTT.

The chain uses TRBV5-1 and TRBJ2-7; 7 nucleotides match TRBD1. J lost 1 base, V lost 0 bases, and 13 bases had no gene match. The CDR3 has 18 residues. Germline CDR1 SGHRS, CDR2 YFSETQ. CDR3 sequence reads: CASSLAEGSGGISYEQYF. DNA for the CDR3: TGCGCCAGCAGCTTGGCCGAGGGGTCAGGGGGAATTTCCTACGAGCAGTACTTC.

The V call is TRBV7-9, the J call TRBJ1-1; TRBD1 matches at 9 bases. The CDR3 consists of 14 residues. The germline V gene encodes CDR1 SEHNR and CDR2 FQNEAQ (reference sequence). J gave up 4 bases and V 4 bases, and 4 bases lay outside the gene matches. For the CDR3, the DNA is TGTGCCAGCAGCTCACAGGGGGCTACCACTGAAGCTTTCTTT. Translating gives CASSSQGATTEAFF.